The 17 T cell receptor beta chains reported below all come from one sample, sequenced in a study of identical twins. TCRdb re-derived calls from the 5' RACE reads in MiXCR, one entry per CDR3 protein. Among a few hundred thousand distinct CDR3 sequences, over 12% were seen once, and the ten largest hold roughly 0.46%. The sample was also reused in another study, on yellow fever vaccine responses in identical twins.

The sequencing input was CD4+ T cells sorted from blood. These receptors were obtained from a woman under 30 in good health.

The V gene is TRBV12-3 or TRBV12-4, the J gene TRBJ2-1, with D tentatively TRBD2 (5 bases). The V gene lost 3 bases and the J gene lost 9 bases, with 9 bases spanning the gap. This CDR3 contains 12 residues. The CDR3: CASSLERSEQFF. Written as DNA, the CDR3 is TGTGCCAGCAGTTTGGAGCGGAGTGAGCAGTTCTTC.

The V and J genes are TRBV28 and TRBJ2-4, with 8 bases aligning to TRBD2. The V segment lost 3 bases and the J segment 2 bases; nucleotides outside the gene matches: 9. Germline CDR1 and CDR2: MDHEN and SYDVKM. The CDR3 length is 17 residues. The CDR3 bases are TGTGCCAGCAGTTTTTGGGACGGGAGGGGTTCCAAAAACATTCAGTACTTC. Its protein product is CASSFWDGRGSKNIQYF.

The table lists this clonotype with a few counts. This chain connects TRBV28 to TRBJ2-7; D is ambiguous. This CDR3 region has 13 residues. Germline values: CDR1 MDHEN, CDR2 SYDVKM. The V end was cut by 3 bases, the J end by 3 bases, with 9 bases between. For the CDR3, the DNA is TGTGCCAGCAGTTTGAAGCTTCTCTACGAGCAGTACTTC. Protein sequence: CASSLKLLYEQYF. Full variable domain (remainder filled in from reference TRBV28 and TRBJ2-7): DVKVTQSSRYLVKRTGEKVFLECVQDMDHENMFWYRQDPGLGLRLIYFSYDVKMKEKGDIPEGYSVSREKKERFSLILESASTNQTSMYLCASSLKLLYEQYFGPGTRLTVT.

V and J are TRBV25-1 and TRBJ1-6; no clear D gene. The germline CDR1 and CDR2 sequences are MGHDK and SYGVNS. Trimming pared 1 base from V and 5 bases from J, leaving 3 bases between. The CDR3 sequence is 13 residues long. CDR3 sequence (DNA): TGTGCCAGCAGTGAATCCGATAATTCACCCCTCCACTTT. It encodes CASSESDNSPLHF.

The chain recombines TRBV4-1 with TRBJ2-1; 12 bases align to TRBD2. Per germline, CDR1 MGHRA and CDR2 YSYEKL. Trimming cost V 1 base and J 7 bases; bases outside gene matches: 8. The CDR3 has 17 residues. CDR3 amino acids: CASSQVSLAGGANEQFF. DNA for the CDR3: TGCGCCAGCAGCCAAGTCAGTCTAGCGGGAGGGGCAAATGAGCAGTTCTTC.

This clonotype occurred a few times. The chain has TRBV21-1 and TRBJ2-2; the table's D call of TRBD2 was not tested on the DNA. TRBV21-1 is recorded as a pseudogene. This CDR3 comprises 16 residues. CDR3 bases: TGTGCCAGCAGAGGGAGACACTCGACGGGCACCGGGGAGCTGTTTTTT. This codes for CASRGRHSTGTGELFF.

There are a few counts of this clonotype. This chain joins TRBV29-1 and TRBJ2-3, with D unclear. The CDR3 has 13 amino acids. CDR1 SQVTM and CDR2 ANQGSEA come from the germline V gene. V shed 7 bases and J shed 0 bases, with 11 bases lying between them. CDR3 bases: TGCAGCGCTGAGCTAGGCAGCACAGATACGCAGTATTTT. Amino acids: CSAELGSTDTQYF.

This clonotype was recorded many times. The chain uses TRBV2 and TRBJ2-1; a weak D match, TRBD2 (5 bases). This CDR3 contains 13 residues. V lost 6 bases and J lost 8, with 14 bases in between. CDR1 is SNHLY and CDR2 is FYNNEI in the germline V gene. The CDR3 reads CASSETRSYEQFF. CDR3 coding DNA: TGTGCCAGCAGCGAAACTAGGTCCTATGAGCAGTTCTTC.

V usage is TRBV20-1 and J usage is TRBJ1-1; a possible D gene is TRBD1 (5 bases). V lost 2 bases, J lost 2 bases, and 12 bases lay in between. The CDR3 loop spans 14 amino acids. The germline gives CDR1 DFQATT, CDR2 SNEGSKA (reference sequence). The CDR3 sequence: CSARTPRDNTEAFF. In DNA form, the CDR3 reads TGCAGTGCTAGAACTCCCCGGGACAACACTGAAGCTTTCTTT.

The chain combines TRBV5-1 with TRBJ2-5; 10 nucleotides agree with TRBD1. This CDR3 region has 16 residues. V lost 4 bases and J lost 1; bases outside the gene matches: 7. In germline, CDR1 is SGHRS, CDR2 YFSETQ. The CDR3 here is CASSHDRGLVQETQYF. The CDR3, as DNA: TGCGCCAGCAGCCATGACAGGGGGCTCGTCCAAGAGACCCAGTACTTC.

This clonotype has only a few counts. The V call is TRBV7-8, the J call TRBJ2-7; weak D call: TRBD2 (6 bases). The CDR3 covers 14 residues. V was trimmed by 4 bases and J by 3 bases, leaving 13 bases between them. The germline V gene encodes CDR1 SGHVS and CDR2 FQNEAQ. The CDR3 loop reads CASSSRGNLYEQYF. For the CDR3, the DNA is TGTGCCAGCAGCTCCCGGGGGAACCTCTACGAGCAGTACTTC.

This chain connects TRBV6-5 to TRBJ2-2, with D maybe TRBD1 (5 bases). Germline CDR1 and CDR2: MNHEY and SVGAGI. V was trimmed by 0 bases and J by 5 bases, leaving 19 bases between them. The CDR3 covers 18 residues. The CDR3 region has the DNA TGTGCCAGCAGTTACTCGGTCATTGGCAGGGCAAGGACCGGGGAGCTGTTTTTT. Its translation: CASSYSVIGRARTGELFF.

Concerning this clonotype itself: It may be a read error: a sequence one base away is much more abundant. The chain couples TRBV20-1 to TRBJ2-7; no firm D call. The germline V gene has CDR1 DFQATT and CDR2 SNEGSKA (reference sequence). The CDR3 spans 11 residues. V was shortened by 3 bases and J by 0 bases, with 3 bases between the two germline ends. CDR3 DNA sequence: TGCAGTGCTAGCGACTCCTACGAGCAGTACGTC. Protein product: CSASDSYEQYV.

This clonotype has a count of ten or more. The chain uses TRBV12-3 or TRBV12-4 and TRBJ2-7; possible D gene TRBD2, 6 bases. Trimming pared 2 bases from V and 3 bases from J, leaving 11 bases between. The CDR3 runs to 14 residues. The CDR3 region is CASSLSSGRYEQYF. The CDR3, as DNA: TGTGCCAGCAGTTTAAGTAGCGGCCGCTACGAGCAGTACTTC.

This clonotype was seen a handful of times. This chain uses TRBV20-1 with TRBJ2-3; TRBD2 matches at 9 bases. The V and J ends lost 3 bases and 4 bases, in that order; junction bases with no gene match: 8. The CDR3 is 15 residues long. Germline lookup yields CDR1 DFQATT and CDR2 SNEGSKA (reference sequence). CDR3 bases: TGCAGTGCTAGCGCGGTAGCGGGAGTGGCAGATACGCAGTATTTT. Its protein is CSASAVAGVADTQYF.

The V and J genes are TRBV6-5 and TRBJ1-6; D remains ambiguous. Trimming took 0 bases from V and 7 from J, leaving 16 bases between them. CDR3 length equals 17 residues. Germline CDR1 MNHEY, CDR2 SVGAGI. CDR3 amino acids: CASSYSDLNSWNSPLHF. DNA for the CDR3: TGTGCCAGCAGTTACTCTGACCTTAACTCTTGGAATTCACCCCTCCACTTT.

This clonotype appeared many times. The chain links TRBV28 to TRBJ1-2; D perhaps matches TRBD1 (5 bases). CDR1 is MDHEN, CDR2 SYDVKM, per germline. Trimming removed 2 bases from V and 4 bases from J, with 17 bases in between. This CDR3 is built from 16 residues. DNA for the CDR3: TGTGCCAGCAGTTTAACTAAGAGGGGAAAGTTCTATGGCTACACCTTC. Its protein is CASSLTKRGKFYGYTF.